This T cell receptor (beta chain) derives from a study of early T cells in non-severe SARS-CoV-2 infection. Background on the study: Investigators sequenced bulk RNA drawn from unsorted whole blood, and chains remained unpaired.

The germline CDR1 and CDR2 sequences are MNHNY and SVGAGI (reference sequence). CDR3 length equals 13 residues. The junction had 0 bases not matched to a gene; V was cut back by 2 bases and J by 3 bases. Only a few counts were recorded for this clonotype. Via MiXCR, TCRdb re-called the 5' RACE reads, giving one row per CDR3 protein. The sample yields 75,000 to 95,000 distinct CDR3 sequences, 15% to 20% seen once. The sample consisted of whole blood, taken at baseline. The chain uses TRBV6-6 and TRBJ2-5; 7 bases map to TRBD1. The receptor was derived from an adult who was a healthcare worker with PCR-confirmed SARS-CoV-2 infection or an uninfected control (not recorded which). This chain's CDR3 is CASSYGTEETQYF. CDR3 DNA: TGTGCCAGCAGTTACGGGACAGAAGAGACCCAGTACTTC.